The rows below give T cell receptor beta chains drawn from one sample of a study of blood T cells in healthy people across ages. TCRdb called the 5' RACE reads again in MiXCR, with one record for every CDR3 protein. Altogether 630,000 or so distinct CDR3 sequences are present, about a third being singletons, with the ten largest covering 15% to 17%. The sequencing sample was made of blood. The source of these receptors is a woman of 80 years or more in good health. Each CDR3 is given with its conserved first and last residue. A D gene is named only where the DNA matches it firmly. The size field is filled for only some rows; it gives once, few, many or a size class.

TRBD2,TRBJ2-3,TRBV3-1,.,CASRLSGGGTDAQYF,TGTGCCAGCAGGCTTAGCGGGGGCGGTACAGATGCGCAGTATTTT
.,TRBJ1-6,TRBV27,few,CASSFDLSGSPLHF,TGTGCCAGCAGTTTTGACCTCAGCGGTTCACCCCTCCACTTT
.,TRBJ2-3,TRBV10-3,many,CATGDWGSGGTDTQYF,TGTGCCACCGGGGATTGGGGCAGCGGTGGCACAGATACGCAGTATTTT
TRBD1,TRBJ2-2,TRBV10-3,few,CAIPGQANTGELFF,TGTGCCATCCCGGGACAGGCGAACACCGGGGAGCTGTTTTTT
.,TRBJ1-2,TRBV21-1,few,CASSDCEGAGYGYTF,TGTGCCAGCAGCGACTGTGAGGGGGCCGGCTATGGCTACACCTTC
TRBD2,TRBJ2-5,TRBV5-1,.,CASSTSGGAFEETQYF,TGCGCCAGCAGCACGAGCGGGGGGGCCTTCGAAGAGACCCAGTACTTC
TRBD2,TRBJ2-3,TRBV7-9,many,CASSSGLAGVTQYF,TGTGCCAGCAGCTCGGGACTAGCGGGGGTAACGCAGTATTTT
TRBD2,TRBJ2-3,TRBV7-9,many,CASSLLLGTSHPDTQYF,TGTGCCAGCAGCTTACTATTGGGGACTAGCCACCCAGATACGCAGTATTTT
.,TRBJ2-7,TRBV5-1,once,CASSLGVPSVYEQYF,TGCGCCAGCAGCTTGGGTGTCCCGTCCGTCTACGAGCAGTACTTC
TRBD2,TRBJ2-7,TRBV3-1,many,CASSQTSGDHEQYF,TGTGCCAGCAGTCAGACTAGCGGGGACCACGAGCAGTACTTC
.,TRBJ1-2,TRBV20-1,.,CSARRGSGYGYTF,TGCAGTGCTCGTCGGGGATCGGGCTATGGCTACACCTTC
TRBD2,TRBJ2-3,TRBV7-3,.,CASSRGIPGGRNTQYF,TGTGCCAGCAGTAGGGGGATACCGGGGGGGCGGAATACGCAGTATTTT
.,TRBJ2-3,TRBV2,many,CASSVTGTNTDTQYF,TGTGCCAGCAGTGTGACAGGAACTAATACAGATACGCAGTATTTT
.,TRBJ2-3,TRBV24-1,many,CATSDSTSGPQGDTQYF,TGTGCCACCAGTGATTCCACTTCCGGGCCGCAGGGAGATACGCAGTATTTT
.,TRBJ1-5,TRBV10-3,.,CAISEGSGDQPQHF,TGTGCCATCAGTGAAGGGAGCGGGGATCAGCCCCAGCATTTT
TRBD1,TRBJ1-2,TRBV29-1,.,CSVADRVYGYTF,TGCAGCGTGGCTGACAGGGTCTATGGCTACACCTTC
.,TRBJ1-1,TRBV2,.,CASSEKGGVTEAFF,TGTGCCAGCAGTGAAAAAGGAGGGGTTACTGAAGCTTTCTTT
.,TRBJ2-5,TRBV20-1,many,CSAHRETQYF,TGCAGTGCCCACAGAGAGACCCAGTACTTC
.,TRBJ2-7,TRBV2,many,CASMDRRSSYEQYF,TGTGCCAGCATGGACAGACGGAGCTCCTACGAGCAGTACTTC
.,TRBJ2-1,TRBV20-1,many,CSAPDNYNEQFF,TGCAGTGCCCCTGACAACTACAATGAGCAGTTCTTC
.,TRBJ1-5,TRBV2,many,CASRRQTSNQPQHF,TGTGCCAGCCGTAGGCAGACCAGCAATCAGCCCCAGCATTTT
.,TRBJ1-1,TRBV7-9,.,CASSPRDHSGSEAFF,TGTGCCAGCAGCCCGAGGGACCATAGCGGCAGTGAAGCTTTCTTT
.,TRBJ2-7,TRBV5-1,many,CASSPQNNREREQYF,TGCGCCAGCAGTCCTCAGAATAACAGGGAGCGGGAGCAGTACTTC
.,TRBJ2-1,TRBV7-9,many,CASSLDRTPRYNEQFF,TGTGCCAGCAGCTTAGACAGAACCCCGAGGTACAATGAGCAGTTCTTC
.,TRBJ2-1,TRBV20-1,many,CSASFRAQGVNEQFF,TGCAGTGCTAGCTTCCGGGCCCAAGGCGTAAATGAGCAGTTCTTC
.,TRBJ1-5,TRBV21-1,few,CASSKEEGQRQPQHF,TGTGCCAGCAGCAAAGAGGAGGGTCAGAGGCAGCCCCAGCATTTT
.,TRBJ1-1,TRBV7-9,many,CASSSAAEAFF,TGTGCCAGCAGCTCGGCAGCTGAAGCTTTCTTT
.,TRBJ1-2,TRBV6-5,.,CASSYTRGDYGYTF,TGTGCCAGCAGTTATACGAGAGGGGACTATGGCTACACCTTC
TRBD1,TRBJ1-1,TRBV28,.,CASSPYRGRTEAFF,TGTGCCAGCAGCCCATACAGGGGTAGGACTGAAGCTTTCTTT
.,TRBJ1-5,TRBV7-8,.,CASSLARGEGQPQHF,TGTGCCAGCAGCTTAGCGCGCGGGGAAGGTCAGCCCCAGCATTTT
TRBD1,TRBJ2-1,TRBV30,few,CAWSVRTGYNEQFF,TGTGCCTGGAGTGTAAGGACAGGTTACAATGAGCAGTTCTTC
.,TRBJ2-3,TRBV5-5,many,CASSFRAPDTQYF,TGTGCCAGCAGCTTTCGAGCCCCAGATACGCAGTATTTT
TRBD2,TRBJ2-3,TRBV7-8,.,CASSLGTSGFASTDTQYF,TGTGCCAGCAGCCTAGGGACTAGCGGTTTTGCTAGCACAGATACGCAGTATTTT
TRBD2,TRBJ2-1,TRBV5-1,many,CASSLAAGNEQFF,TGCGCCAGCAGCTTGGCAGCGGGGAATGAGCAGTTCTTC
TRBD2,TRBJ2-3,TRBV4-1,many,CASSQHIAGEVPDTQYF,TGCGCCAGCAGCCAACACATAGCGGGGGAGGTTCCAGATACGCAGTATTTT
.,TRBJ2-7,TRBV4-2,.,CASSPLGGMGYEQYF,TGTGCCAGCAGCCCGCTTGGCGGGATGGGCTACGAGCAGTACTTC
.,TRBJ2-7,TRBV7-3,many,CASSPGTYYEQYF,TGTGCCAGCAGCCCAGGGACATACTACGAGCAGTACTTC
.,TRBJ2-1,TRBV29-1,.,CSVGGIVYNEQFF,TGCAGCGTTGGAGGAATCGTCTACAATGAGCAGTTCTTC
TRBD1,TRBJ2-7,TRBV10-3,.,CATRPGGTYEQYF,TGCGCCACTCGGCCAGGGGGCACCTACGAGCAGTACTTC
.,TRBJ2-3,TRBV29-1,many,CSVEEGASPDTQYF,TGCAGCGTTGAAGAAGGAGCCTCGCCGGATACGCAGTATTTT
.,TRBJ1-2,TRBV27,many,CASSLSGVGGYTF,TGTGCCAGCAGTTTATCGGGGGTTGGAGGCTACACCTTC
TRBD1,TRBJ2-7,TRBV5-6,many,CASSHTTGWNEQYF,TGTGCCAGCAGCCACACGACAGGGTGGAACGAGCAGTACTTC
.,TRBJ2-1,TRBV5-1,.,CASSLDRRNNEQFF,TGCGCCAGCAGCTTGGACAGGCGAAACAATGAGCAGTTCTTC
TRBD1,TRBJ1-1,TRBV6-6,few,CASSYSGTGATEAFF,TGTGCCAGCAGTTACTCGGGGACAGGGGCCACTGAAGCTTTCTTT
TRBD1,TRBJ1-2,TRBV7-2,many,CASSLSTGGYRGYTF,TGTGCCAGCAGCTTATCGACAGGGGGCTATCGAGGCTACACCTTC
.,TRBJ2-7,TRBV5-1,.,CASSRQPPYEQYF,TGCGCCAGCAGCAGGCAACCGCCCTACGAGCAGTACTTC
TRBD2,TRBJ2-7,TRBV4-1,.,CASNQEGRGSTYERYF,TGCGCCAGCAACCAAGAGGGGCGGGGGAGCACCTACGAGCGGTACTTC
.,TRBJ1-2,TRBV30,many,CAWSVIRGTHGYTF,TGTGCCTGGAGTGTAATTCGGGGTACCCATGGCTACACCTTC
TRBD1,TRBJ1-6,TRBV7-2,many,CASSRDSTYNSPLHF,TGTGCCAGCAGCCGGGACAGCACCTATAATTCACCCCTCCACTTT
.,TRBJ2-7,TRBV4-1,.,CASSQSGGNNEQYF,TGCGCCAGCAGCCAATCCGGCGGAAACAACGAGCAGTACTTC
TRBD1,TRBJ2-3,TRBV5-1,many,CASSSTGGTTDTQYF,TGCGCCAGCAGCTCCACAGGGGGAACCACAGATACGCAGTATTTT
TRBD2,TRBJ2-7,TRBV3-1,few,CASSRTSGDPHEQYF,TGTGCCAGCAGTCGGACTAGCGGGGACCCCCACGAGCAGTACTTC
TRBD1,TRBJ2-7,TRBV12-5,many,CASGWETGTGSYEQYF,TGTGCTAGTGGTTGGGAAACCGGGACAGGGTCCTACGAGCAGTACTTC